The T cell receptor beta chain under discussion was sequenced for a study of tumor and adjacent non-tumor tissue in lung cancer. About the research overall: Patients comprised about eleven adenocarcinoma, a couple of squamous cell carcinoma and 1 small cell lung cancer. Study conclusions and caveats: Significantly higher TCR diversity was found in tumor than normal lung. In normal lung, the top 100 clones were significantly more dominant than in tumor.

A modified ARM-PCR protocol with three rounds of nested PCR amplified TCRbeta. MiXCR, run by TCRdb on the multiplex PCR reads, gives a single entry per CDR3 protein. The table shows more than 85,000 distinct CDR3 sequences, with more than 55% occurring only once. Notes on this clonotype: Its target is not known. A read error may account for a junction end that differs from germline.

The template was RNA from unsorted bulk tissue. The normal lung tissue was taken more than 3 cm from the tumor edge. Newly diagnosed lung cancer patients had thoracic surgery in China, August–November 2014, without prior chemotherapy. The CDR3 length is 15 residues. Germline values: CDR1 MGHRA, CDR2 YSYEKL. The chain is built from TRBV4-1 and TRBJ2-7, with D possibly TRBD1 on 6 matching bases. The material sequenced was distant non-tumor lung tissue. This clonotype originated in a man aged 25-40 years with non-small cell lung cancer. The CDR3 DNA is TGCACCAGCAGCCAAGACCCTGGGACATCCTACGAGCAGTACTTC. Translation: CTSSQDPGTSYEQYF.